Listed here are 17 T cell receptor beta chains from one sample, sequenced in a study of T cell responses to AZD1222 COVID-19 vaccine. Assay: immunoSEQ multiplex PCR; the TCRdb copy retains only in-frame clones and omits some. The sample records 95,000 to 150,000 clones, approximately 89% being singletons. The sample in question was peripheral blood, obtained on day 0 of AZD1222 vaccination. These receptors all stem from an adult in good health.

The chain uses TRBV4-1 and TRBJ2-1, with a tentative D call TRBD2 (6 bases). The CDR3 extends over 14 amino acids. CDR1 is MGHRA and CDR2 is YSYEKL in the germline V gene. The ends were cut back, 0 bases at V and 4 bases at J, with 7 bases in the middle. The CDR3: CASSQDGTYNEQFF. The CDR3 coding sequence is TGCGCCAGCAGCCAAGACGGGACTTACAATGAGCAGTTCTTC.

V gene TRBV7-2 combines with J gene TRBJ1-4; D may be TRBD1 (6 bases). V was cut by 4 bases and J by 5 bases, with 20 bases left in between. From germline, CDR1 is SGHTA and CDR2 FQGNSA. The CDR3 length is 17 residues. In DNA, the CDR3 is TGTGCCAGCAGCTCCCCGCGGACAGACAGATGGAATGAAAAACTGTTTTTT. This translates into CASSSPRTDRWNEKLFF.

This chain joins TRBV14 and TRBJ1-6, with D perhaps TRBD1 (5 bases). This CDR3 is 14 amino acids long. With 4 bases removed from V and 6 bases from J, the gap between germline ends came to 10 bases. Germline CDR1 SGHDN, CDR2 FVKESK. The CDR3 DNA follows: TGTGCCAGCAGCCTTGGACACGCTAATTCACCCCTCCACTTT. Its protein is CASSLGHANSPLHF.

This clone was observed once. The CDR3 region has the DNA TGTGCCAGCTCCCAAGCGGGGCAGACTAACCTTGGTGGCTACACCTTC. Amino acids: CASSQAGQTNLGGYTF. This chain uses TRBV11-3 with TRBJ1-2; tentatively, D is TRBD1 (5 bases). Germline CDR1 and CDR2: SGHNT and YENEEA. This CDR3 region has 16 residues. The germline V and J ends were trimmed by 8 bases and 7 bases, with 26 bases remaining between them.

The chain carries TRBV30 and TRBJ2-7; D is perhaps TRBD1 (5 bases). The CDR3 extends over 11 amino acids. CDR1 and CDR2 (germline): GTSNPN, SVGIG (reference sequence). The V end was cut by 5 bases, the J end by 2 bases, with 7 bases between. The CDR3 nucleotides read TGTGCCTGGGGGGCGGCCTACGAGCAGTACTTC. This translates into CAWGAAYEQYF.

The V and J genes are TRBV11-3 and TRBJ1-2, with TRBD1 as a possible D gene (5 bases). The length of the CDR3 is 15 residues. CDR1 is SGHNT and CDR2 is YENEEA in the germline V gene. The germline V and J ends were trimmed by 6 bases and 0 bases, with 14 bases remaining between them. The CDR3 is CASRPAGPSNYGYTF. As DNA, the CDR3 is TGTGCCAGCAGGCCGGCGGGGCCGTCTAACTATGGCTACACCTTC.

The V call is TRBV2, the J call TRBJ1-6; 7 bases are shared with TRBD1. CDR1 and CDR2 from the germline V gene are SNHLY and FYNNEI. Trimming at V came to 6 bases and at J to 3 bases, leaving 2 bases not matched to a gene. The CDR3 runs to 14 residues. CDR3 loop: CASRGTVYNSPLHF. CDR3 nucleotides: TGTGCCAGCAGAGGGACAGTCTATAATTCACCCCTCCACTTT.

Only one count was recorded for this clone. The chain couples TRBV5-6 to TRBJ2-1; a possible D gene is TRBD2 (5 bases). Trimming removed 4 bases at V and 9 bases at J, with 11 bases between. There are 12 residues in the CDR3. Per the germline V gene, CDR1 is SGHDT and CDR2 is YYEEEE. CDR3 region: CASSRASFEQFF. The CDR3 DNA sequence: TGTGCCAGCAGCCGGGCTAGCTTTGAGCAGTTCTTC.

The CDR3 DNA sequence: TGTGCCAGCAGTTACGCAAGCCCCACCCTGAACACTGAAGCTTTCTTT. This translates into CASSYASPTLNTEAFF. The chain is built from TRBV6-5 and TRBJ1-1; D is uncertain. V dropped 2 bases and J dropped 0 bases, with 13 bases sitting between them. The CDR3 sequence is 16 residues long. Germline-derived CDR1 and CDR2 are MNHEY and SVGAGI.

The chain combines TRBV25-1 with TRBJ1-6, with TRBD1 as a possible D gene (5 bases). There are 13 residues in the CDR3. V lost 6 bases to trimming and J lost 9 bases, with 12 bases between them. Germline V gene data show CDR1 as MGHDK and CDR2 as SYGVNS. In nucleotides, the CDR3 is TGTGCCAGCAGAGGGACGGAGGCTTCACCCCTCCACTTT. Protein: CASRGTEASPLHF.

The chain uses TRBV3-1 (or the pseudogene TRBV3-2) and TRBJ2-1, with D possibly being TRBD2 (6 bases). Per the germline V gene, CDR1 is LGHDT and CDR2 is YNNKEL (reference sequence). V was pared by 1 base and J by 6 bases, with 10 bases between. The CDR3 sequence is 14 residues long. The CDR3 sequence: CASSQVLGGNEQFF. CDR3 bases: TGTGCCAGCAGCCAAGTATTGGGAGGCAATGAGCAGTTCTTC.

The V call is TRBV11-3, the J call TRBJ2-6; D could derive from TRBD1 or TRBD2 (6 bases each). The germline V gene encodes CDR1 SGHNT and CDR2 YENEEA. The V gene lost 1 base and the J gene lost 0 bases, with 13 bases spanning the gap. The CDR3 contains 18 residues. The DNA for the CDR3 is TGTGCCAGCAGCTTAGCCGGGGGCTCTAACTCTGGGGCCAACGTCCTGACTTTC. Encoded protein: CASSLAGGSNSGANVLTF.

The chain joins TRBV5-1 to TRBJ2-2; 8 bases line up with TRBD2. Germline assignment: CDR1 SGHRS and CDR2 YFSETQ. After removal of 0 bases from V and 3 bases from J, the junction contained 7 bases not matched to a gene. CDR3 size: 17 residues. This chain's CDR3 is CASSLVREGRDTGELFF. The CDR3 DNA follows: TGCGCCAGCAGCTTGGTACGGGAGGGCCGGGACACCGGGGAGCTGTTTTTT.

The chain couples TRBV10-3 to TRBJ1-2, with D unclear. The CDR3 is 14 amino acids. Germline-derived CDR1 and CDR2 are ENHRY and SYGVKD. Trimming removed 0 bases from V and 7 bases from J, with 12 bases in between. The CDR3 protein is CAISESSGGGGYTF. The CDR3 DNA follows: TGTGCCATCAGTGAGTCTTCAGGAGGAGGTGGCTACACCTTC.

A single count supports this clone. V usage is TRBV6-5 and J usage is TRBJ1-4; possibly TRBD1 for D (5 bases). Between the trimmed V and J ends, which lost 5 bases and 8 bases, there was a span of 18 bases. The CDR3 is made up of 15 amino acids. Per germline, CDR1 MNHEY and CDR2 SVGAGI. CDR3 nucleotides: TGTGCCAGCAGTCCCAGGACGGGACCGCGGGAAAAACTGTTTTTT. Residues: CASSPRTGPREKLFF.

The V gene is TRBV11-2, the J gene TRBJ2-1; the match to TRBD1 covers 7 bases. Germline V gene data show CDR1 as SGHAT and CDR2 as FQNNGV. After removal of 3 bases from V and 3 bases from J, the junction contained 5 bases not matched to a gene. The CDR3 loop spans 15 amino acids. DNA of the CDR3: TGTGCCAGCAGCTTCCGACAGGGAAGCTACAATGAGCAGTTCTTC. This codes for CASSFRQGSYNEQFF.

J is TRBJ1-4 and V is TRBV18; weak D call: TRBD1 (6 bases). Germline CDR1 and CDR2: KGHSH and LQKENI. The CDR3 has 14 amino acids. Deletions cut 1 base from V and 5 bases from J, with 8 bases between. DNA of the CDR3: TGTGCCAGCTCACCACAGGGGGGGAATGAAAAACTGTTTTTT. This encodes CASSPQGGNEKLFF.